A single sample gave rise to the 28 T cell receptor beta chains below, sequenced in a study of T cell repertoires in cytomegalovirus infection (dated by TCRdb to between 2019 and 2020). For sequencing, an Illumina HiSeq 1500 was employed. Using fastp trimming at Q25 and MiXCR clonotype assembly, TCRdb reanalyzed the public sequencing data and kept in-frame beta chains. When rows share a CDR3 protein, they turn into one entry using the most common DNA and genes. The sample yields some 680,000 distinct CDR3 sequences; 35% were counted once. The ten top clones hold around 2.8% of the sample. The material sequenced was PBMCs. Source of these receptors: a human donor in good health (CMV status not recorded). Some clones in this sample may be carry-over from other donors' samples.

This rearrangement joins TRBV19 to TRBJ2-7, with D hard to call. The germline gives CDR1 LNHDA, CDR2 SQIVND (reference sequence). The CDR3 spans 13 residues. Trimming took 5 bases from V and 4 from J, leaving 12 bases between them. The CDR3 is CASSPTLLYEQYF. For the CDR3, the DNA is TGTGCCAGTAGTCCGACACTCCTATACGAGCAGTACTTC.

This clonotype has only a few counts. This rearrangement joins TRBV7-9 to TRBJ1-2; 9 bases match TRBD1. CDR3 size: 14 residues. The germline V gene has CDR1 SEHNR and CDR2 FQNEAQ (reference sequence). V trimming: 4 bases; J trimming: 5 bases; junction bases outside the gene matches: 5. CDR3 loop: CASSYSGTGYGYTF. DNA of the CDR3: TGTGCCAGCAGCTACTCCGGGACAGGGTATGGCTACACCTTC.

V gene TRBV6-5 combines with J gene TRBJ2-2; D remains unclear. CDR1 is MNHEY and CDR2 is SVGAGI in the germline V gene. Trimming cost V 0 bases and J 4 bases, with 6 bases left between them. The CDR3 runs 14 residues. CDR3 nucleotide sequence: TGTGCCAGCAGTTACTCTCCAGGCACCGGGGAGCTGTTTTTT. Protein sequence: CASSYSPGTGELFF.

The CDR3 sequence is CASSYSPPQGWTEAFF. The DNA of the CDR3 is TGTGCCAGCAGTTATAGTCCGCCACAGGGATGGACTGAAGCTTTCTTT. This rearrangement joins TRBV6-8 to TRBJ1-1; tentatively, D is TRBD1 (6 bases). The ends were cut back, 3 bases at V and 5 bases at J, with 19 bases in the middle. CDR1 MNHGY and CDR2 SAAAGT come from the germline V gene. This CDR3 region has 16 residues.

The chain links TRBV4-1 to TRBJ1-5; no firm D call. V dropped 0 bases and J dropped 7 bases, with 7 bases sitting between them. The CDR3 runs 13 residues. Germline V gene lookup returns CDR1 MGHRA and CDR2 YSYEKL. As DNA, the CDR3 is TGCGCCAGCAGCCAAGATCCGGACCAGCCCCAGCATTTT. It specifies CASSQDPDQPQHF.

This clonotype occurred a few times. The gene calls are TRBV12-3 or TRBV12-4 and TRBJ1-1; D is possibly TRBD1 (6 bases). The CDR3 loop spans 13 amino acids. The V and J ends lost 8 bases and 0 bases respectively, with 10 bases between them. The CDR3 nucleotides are TGTGCCAGCGGAGGGGGTATGAACACTGAAGCTTTCTTT. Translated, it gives CASGGGMNTEAFF.

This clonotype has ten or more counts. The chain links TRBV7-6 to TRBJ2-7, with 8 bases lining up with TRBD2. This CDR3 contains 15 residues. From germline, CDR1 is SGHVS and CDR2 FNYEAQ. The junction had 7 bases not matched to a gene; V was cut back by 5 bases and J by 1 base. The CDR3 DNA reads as TGTGCCAGCAGCGCAGATAGCGGGATTTCCTACGAGCAGTACTTC. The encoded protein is CASSADSGISYEQYF.

The CDR3 DNA is TGTGCCACCAGCAGAGATCGCGAACCTAGGACGGATAGCAATCAGCCCCAGCATTTT. Translating it yields CATSRDREPRTDSNQPQHF. V and J are TRBV15 and TRBJ1-5, with D unclear. This CDR3 contains 19 residues. V was trimmed by 0 bases and J by 0 bases, leaving 18 bases between them. Germline V gene sequence: CDR1 LNHNV, CDR2 YYDKDF (reference sequence).

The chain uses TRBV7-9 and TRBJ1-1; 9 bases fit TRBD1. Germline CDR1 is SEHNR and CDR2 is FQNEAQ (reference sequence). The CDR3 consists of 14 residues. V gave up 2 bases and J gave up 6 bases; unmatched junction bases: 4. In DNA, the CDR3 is TGTGCCAGCAGCTTAAGACAGGGGGTCCCTGAAGCTTTCTTT. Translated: CASSLRQGVPEAFF.

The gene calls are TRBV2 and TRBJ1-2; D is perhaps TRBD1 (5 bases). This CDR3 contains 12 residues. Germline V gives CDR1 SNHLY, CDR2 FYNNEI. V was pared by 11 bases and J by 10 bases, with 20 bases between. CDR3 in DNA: TGTGCCCACACTAATTCAGGGTTGAACTACACCTTC. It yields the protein CAHTNSGLNYTF.

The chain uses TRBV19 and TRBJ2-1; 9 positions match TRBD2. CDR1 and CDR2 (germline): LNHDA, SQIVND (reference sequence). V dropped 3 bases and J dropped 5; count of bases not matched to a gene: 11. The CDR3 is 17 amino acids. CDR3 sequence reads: CASSIIPWREGHNEQFF. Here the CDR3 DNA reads TGTGCCAGTAGTATTATCCCATGGCGGGAGGGCCACAATGAGCAGTTCTTC.

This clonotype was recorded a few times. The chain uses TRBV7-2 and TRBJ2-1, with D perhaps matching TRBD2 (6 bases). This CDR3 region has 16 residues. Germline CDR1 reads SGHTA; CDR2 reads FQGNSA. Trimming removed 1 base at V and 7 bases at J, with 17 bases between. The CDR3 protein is CASSLDPLARRNEQFF. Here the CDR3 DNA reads TGTGCCAGCAGCTTAGATCCCCTAGCGCGAAGGAATGAGCAGTTCTTC.

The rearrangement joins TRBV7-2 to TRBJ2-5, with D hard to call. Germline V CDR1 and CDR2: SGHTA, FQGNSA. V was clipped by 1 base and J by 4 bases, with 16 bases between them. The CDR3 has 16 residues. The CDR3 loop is CASSLEFGRRGETQYF. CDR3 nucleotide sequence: TGTGCCAGCAGCTTAGAATTCGGACGGCGAGGAGAGACCCAGTACTTC.

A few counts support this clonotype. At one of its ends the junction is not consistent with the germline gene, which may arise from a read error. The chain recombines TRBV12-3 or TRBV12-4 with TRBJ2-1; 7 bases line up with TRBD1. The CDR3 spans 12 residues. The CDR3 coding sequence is TGTGCCAGCAGTATACAAGGGACAGTTCCTTGGTTC. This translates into CASSIQGTVPWF.

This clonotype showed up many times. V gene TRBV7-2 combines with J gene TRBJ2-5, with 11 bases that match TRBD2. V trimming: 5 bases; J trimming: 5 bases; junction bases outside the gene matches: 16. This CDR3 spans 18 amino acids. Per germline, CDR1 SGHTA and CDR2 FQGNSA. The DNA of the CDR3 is TGTGCCAGCAGCCCAATCAGGGCTAGCGGGAGGACGTTGGAGACCCAGTACTTC. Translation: CASSPIRASGRTLETQYF.

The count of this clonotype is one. The CDR3 DNA sequence: TGTGCCAGCAGTTTAGAATTCGGTACAGGCCGGGCAACTAATGAAAAACTGTTTTTT. It codes for CASSLEFGTGRATNEKLFF. The chain recombines TRBV28 with TRBJ1-4; D is perhaps TRBD1 (5 bases). V lost 2 bases and J lost 0, with 19 bases in between. The germline V gene has CDR1 MDHEN and CDR2 SYDVKM. The CDR3 totals 19 residues.

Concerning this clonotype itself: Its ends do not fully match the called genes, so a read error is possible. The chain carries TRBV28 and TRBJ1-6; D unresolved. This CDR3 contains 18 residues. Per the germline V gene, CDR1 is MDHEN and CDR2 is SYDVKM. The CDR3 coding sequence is TGTGCCAGCAGCCCTGGAGATGCCTACAGCTCCTATAATTCACCCATCCACTTT. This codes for CASSPGDAYSSYNSPIHF.

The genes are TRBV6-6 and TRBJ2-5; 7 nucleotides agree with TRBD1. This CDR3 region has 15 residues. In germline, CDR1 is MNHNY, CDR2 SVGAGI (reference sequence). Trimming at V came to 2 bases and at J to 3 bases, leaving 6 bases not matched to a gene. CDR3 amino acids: CASSYRQGIKETQYF. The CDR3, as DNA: TGTGCCAGCAGTTACCGACAGGGAATAAAAGAGACCCAGTACTTC.

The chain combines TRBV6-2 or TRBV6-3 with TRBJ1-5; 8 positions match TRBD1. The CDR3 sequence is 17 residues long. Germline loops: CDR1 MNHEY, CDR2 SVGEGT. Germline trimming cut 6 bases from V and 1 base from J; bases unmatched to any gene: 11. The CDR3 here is CASSRAGTGTSNQPQHF. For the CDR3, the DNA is TGTGCCAGCAGCCGAGCCGGGACAGGCACAAGCAATCAGCCCCAGCATTTT.

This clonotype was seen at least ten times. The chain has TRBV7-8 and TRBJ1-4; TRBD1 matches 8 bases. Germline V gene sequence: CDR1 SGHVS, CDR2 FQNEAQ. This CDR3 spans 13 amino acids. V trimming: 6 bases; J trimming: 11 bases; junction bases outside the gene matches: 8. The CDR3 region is CASSPQGAEKLFF. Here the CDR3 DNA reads TGTGCCAGCAGTCCCCAGGGGGCGGAGAAACTGTTTTTT.

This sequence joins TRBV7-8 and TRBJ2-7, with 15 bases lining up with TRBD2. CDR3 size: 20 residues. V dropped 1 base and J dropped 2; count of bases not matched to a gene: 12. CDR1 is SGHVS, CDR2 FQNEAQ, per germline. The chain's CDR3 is CASSLVGAAGLAGGAYEQYF. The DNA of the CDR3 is TGTGCCAGCAGCTTAGTGGGGGCGGCGGGACTAGCGGGAGGTGCCTACGAGCAGTACTTC. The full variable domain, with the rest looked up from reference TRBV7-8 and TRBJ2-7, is GAGVSQSPRYKVAKRGQDVALRCDPISGHVSLFWYQQALGQGPEFLTYFQNEAQLDKSGLPSDRFFAERPEGSVSTLKIQRTQQEDSAVYLCASSLVGAAGLAGGAYEQYFGPGTRLTVT.

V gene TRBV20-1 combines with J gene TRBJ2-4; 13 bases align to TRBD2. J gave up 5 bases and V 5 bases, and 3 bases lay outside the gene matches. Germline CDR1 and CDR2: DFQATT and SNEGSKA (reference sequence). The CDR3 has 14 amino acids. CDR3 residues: CSAGGLAGQNIQYF. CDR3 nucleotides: TGCAGTGCTGGGGGACTAGCGGGACAAAACATTCAGTACTTC.

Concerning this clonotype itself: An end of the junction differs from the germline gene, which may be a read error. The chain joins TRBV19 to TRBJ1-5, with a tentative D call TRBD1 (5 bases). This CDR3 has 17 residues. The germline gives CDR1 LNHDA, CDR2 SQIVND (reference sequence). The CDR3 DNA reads TGTGCCAGTACGGCGGATGCGGCGGGGGAAAGCAATCATCCCCAGCATTTT. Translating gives CASTADAAGESNHPQHF.

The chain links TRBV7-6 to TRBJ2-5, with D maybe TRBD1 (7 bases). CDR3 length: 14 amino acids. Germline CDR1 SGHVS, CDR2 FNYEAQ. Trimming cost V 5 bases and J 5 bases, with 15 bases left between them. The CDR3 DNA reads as TGTGCCAGCAGCCCAGGGGGGTACGGTGAGACCCAGTACTTC. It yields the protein CASSPGGYGETQYF.

CDR3 residues: CASSSTQTPHWDTEAFF. Written as DNA, the CDR3 is TGTGCCAGCAGCTCGACGCAGACGCCCCATTGGGACACTGAAGCTTTCTTT. This chain links TRBV7-2 with TRBJ1-1; no clear D gene. CDR1 and CDR2 from the germline V gene are SGHTA and FQGNSA. The CDR3 extends over 17 amino acids. Trimming cost V 4 bases and J 3 bases, with 21 bases left between them.

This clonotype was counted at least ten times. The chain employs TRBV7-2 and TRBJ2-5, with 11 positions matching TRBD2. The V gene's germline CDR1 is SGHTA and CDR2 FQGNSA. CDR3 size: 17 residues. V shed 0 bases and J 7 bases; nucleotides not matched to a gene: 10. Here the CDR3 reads CASSLASSGGAQGTQYF. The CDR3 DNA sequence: TGTGCCAGCAGCTTAGCGAGTAGCGGGGGGGCCCAGGGGACCCAGTACTTC.

The CDR3 protein is CASSLLPGQGVYEQYF. The CDR3 region has the DNA TGTGCCAGCAGCCTATTACCGGGACAGGGGGTCTACGAGCAGTACTTC. The chain is built from TRBV7-3 and TRBJ2-7; TRBD1 aligns across 11 bases. Germline V gives CDR1 SGHTA, CDR2 FQGTGA. The CDR3 runs 16 residues. V lost 5 bases and J lost 3; bases outside the gene matches: 9. Based on the CDR3 plus reference TRBV7-3 and TRBJ2-7, the full variable domain is GAGVSQTPSNKVTEKGKYVELRCDPISGHTALYWYRQSLGQGPEFLIYFQGTGAADDSGLPNDRFFAVRPEGSVSTLKIQRTERGDSAVYLCASSLLPGQGVYEQYFGPGTRLTVT.

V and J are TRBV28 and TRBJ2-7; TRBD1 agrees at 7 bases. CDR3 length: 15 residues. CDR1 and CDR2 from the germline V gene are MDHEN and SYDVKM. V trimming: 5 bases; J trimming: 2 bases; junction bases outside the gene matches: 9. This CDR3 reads CASSASRQGPYEQYF. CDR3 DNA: TGTGCCAGCAGTGCTAGCAGACAGGGACCCTACGAGCAGTACTTC.